Listed below are T cell receptor beta chains from one sample, sequenced in a study of blood T cell repertoires in COVID-19. Sequenced by immunoSEQ multiplex PCR; TCRdb stores in-frame clones only, minus some. The sample records 130,000 or so clones, 60% to 85% being singletons. Sequenced: peripheral blood. The receptor source for this set is a man at least 80 years old with acute or convalescent COVID-19. Each CDR3 is given with its conserved first and last residue. A D gene is named only where the DNA matches it firmly. Only part of the rows carry a size: once, few, many, or a class if the clone is expanded.

clone_size j_call d_call v_call cdr3_nt cdr3_aa
. TRBJ1-1 TRBD1 TRBV6-2/TRBV6-3 TGTGCCAGCAGTCAAAGCACAGGGGGATTGAGGGCTGAAGCTTTCTTT CASSQSTGGLRAEAFF
. TRBJ1-5 . TRBV30 TGTGCCTGGAGTGTAGTGTCAGGGTGGGATCAGCCCCAGCATTTT CAWSVVSGWDQPQHF
once TRBJ2-5 . TRBV19 TGTGCCAGTAGTAAAGGGGGTGGAGTTTCCCAGTACTTC CASSKGGGVSQYF
. TRBJ2-7 . TRBV6-2/TRBV6-3 TGTGCCAGCAGTTCCTGGACAGTGAACTACGAGCAGTACTTC CASSSWTVNYEQYF
once TRBJ2-1 TRBD2 TRBV5-1 TGCGCCAGCAGCCCCGTGGGGGGGTTTTTTTATGAGCAGTTCTTC CASSPVGGFFYEQFF
. TRBJ2-7 . TRBV6-5 TGTGCCAGCCTAGGCCTTAGCTCCTACGAGCAGTACTTC CASLGLSSYEQYF
. TRBJ1-1 . TRBV2 TGTGCCAGCAGTGAAGTCGTTTGGGAGTCGAACACTGAAGCTTTCTTT CASSEVVWESNTEAFF
many TRBJ2-5 TRBD1 TRBV5-1 TGCGCCAGCAGCTTAGGGGGCTTCCAAGAGACCCAGTACTTC CASSLGGFQETQYF
. TRBJ2-1 . TRBV5-1 TGCGCCAGCAGCTTGGAAGGCGGCTACAATGAGCAGTTCTTC CASSLEGGYNEQFF
. TRBJ1-6 TRBD1 TRBV2 TGTGCCAGCAGTTTCAGTGGACAGGGAAATTCACCCCTCCACTTT CASSFSGQGNSPLHF
. TRBJ1-6 . TRBV5-6 TGTGCCAGCAGCCCTGGCCGGGGGGCTCATAATTCACCCCTCCACTTT CASSPGRGAHNSPLHF
. TRBJ1-1 TRBD1 TRBV19 TGTGCCAGTATTCGGACAGGGGGCGCGAATGAAGCTTTCTTT CASIRTGGANEAFF
few TRBJ2-2 TRBD2 TRBV5-1 TGCGCCAGCAGCAATCATAGCGGGGGGCCGAACACCGGGGAGCTGTTTTTT CASSNHSGGPNTGELFF
. TRBJ2-3 TRBD2 TRBV9 TGTGCCAGCAGCACCCGCGCTAGCGGGGGCGATACGCAGTATTTT CASSTRASGGDTQYF
. TRBJ2-1 TRBD1 TRBV7-3 TGTGCCAGCAGCTTATCAGGTGGACAGGGTATCTACAATGAGCAGTTCTTC CASSLSGGQGIYNEQFF
. TRBJ2-3 . TRBV10-3 TGTGCCATACGGCCTGGGGGCTACACAGATACGCAGTATTTT CAIRPGGYTDTQYF